This T cell receptor beta chain was identified in a study of T cell responses to AZD1222 COVID-19 vaccine. The overall study: Pooling covered second doses at about 4 or about 12 weeks.

Sequencing was performed with immunoSEQ multiplex PCR; in TCRdb, only in-frame clones are kept and a portion is missing. Of some 82,000 clones in the sample, approximately 90% are singletons; the top ten hold over 5.5%. In germline, CDR1 is SGHKS, CDR2 YYEKEE (reference sequence). The CDR3 runs to 15 residues. V gave up 2 bases and J gave up 7 bases; unmatched junction bases: 7. Regarding the study as a whole: The reported proportion of spike-specific TCRs targeting unmutated variant regions was nearly half. AZD1222 recipients seropositive at baseline numbered only 6 or 7.

This clone was seen a single time. The antigen remains unidentified. Here the sequenced sample was peripheral blood, taken on day 0 of AZD1222 vaccination. This chain joins TRBV5-5 and TRBJ2-1, with 9 bases aligning to TRBD2. This receptor was taken from an adult in good health. The CDR3 nucleotides are TGTGCCAGCAGCTTATTACTAGCGGGCGGGAATGAGCAGTTCTTC. This gives the protein CASSLLLAGGNEQFF.